One and the same sample provided the 5 T cell receptor beta chains below, sequenced in a study of T cells in Graves' hyperthyroidism and ophthalmopathy. Template material for amplifying TCR beta CDR3 regions consisted of RNA transcripts. TCR CDR3 underwent first-round RT-PCR with the HTBI primer set. TCRdb passed the multiplex PCR reads through MiXCR, listing each CDR3 protein once. This table has roughly 510,000 distinct CDR3 sequences, more than 20% appearing once. Sequenced material: blood. These TCRs come from a man between 18 and 35 years old with Graves' hyperthyroidism.

The chain has TRBV11-2 and TRBJ2-2; possibly TRBD2 for D (5 bases). The CDR3 is 17 amino acids. In germline, CDR1 is SGHAT, CDR2 FQNNGV. V was pared by 1 base and J by 7 bases, with 19 bases between. This CDR3 reads CASSLVSASLRDGELFF. The CDR3 DNA reads TGTGCCAGCAGCTTAGTGTCGGCTAGCTTGAGGGACGGGGAGCTGTTTTTT.

This clonotype was observed many times. V gene TRBV14 combines with J gene TRBJ1-1; D is uncertain. This CDR3 region has 14 residues. The V and J ends lost 1 base and 6 bases respectively, with 12 bases between them. Germline CDR1 SGHDN, CDR2 FVKESK. This CDR3 reads CASSQGAGRPEAFF. The DNA of the CDR3 is TGTGCCAGCAGCCAAGGAGCTGGAAGACCTGAAGCTTTCTTT.

This chain uses TRBV12-3 or TRBV12-4 with TRBJ2-4; D is ambiguous. Trimming stripped 3 bases from V and 5 bases from J, with 8 bases between. The CDR3 runs to 13 residues. This CDR3 is CASSLKTQNIQYF. CDR3 nucleotide sequence: TGTGCCAGCAGTTTGAAGACCCAAAACATTCAGTACTTC.

This clonotype was detected only a few times. This rearrangement joins TRBV28 to TRBJ1-1; TRBD1 might be the D (5 bases). Deletions cut 2 bases from V and 9 bases from J, with 16 bases between. Germline V gene sequence: CDR1 MDHEN, CDR2 SYDVKM. CDR3 length: 14 residues. The CDR3: CASSLEGPAGQAFF. CDR3 nucleotides: TGTGCCAGCAGTTTAGAGGGACCGGCGGGGCAAGCTTTCTTT. Based on the CDR3 plus reference TRBV28 and TRBJ1-1, the full variable domain is DVKVTQSSRYLVKRTGEKVFLECVQDMDHENMFWYRQDPGLGLRLIYFSYDVKMKEKGDIPEGYSVSREKKERFSLILESASTNQTSMYLCASSLEGPAGQAFFGQGTRLTVV.

This clonotype has ten or more counts. The chain couples TRBV28 to TRBJ2-7; 7 bases are a match to TRBD2. V trimming: 5 bases; J trimming: 4 bases; junction bases outside the gene matches: 5. CDR3 length: 13 residues. Germline CDR1 reads MDHEN; CDR2 reads SYDVKM. The CDR3 region has the DNA TGTGCCAGCAGTCGGTTCGGGAGGTACGAGCAGTACTTC. Protein product: CASSRFGRYEQYF.